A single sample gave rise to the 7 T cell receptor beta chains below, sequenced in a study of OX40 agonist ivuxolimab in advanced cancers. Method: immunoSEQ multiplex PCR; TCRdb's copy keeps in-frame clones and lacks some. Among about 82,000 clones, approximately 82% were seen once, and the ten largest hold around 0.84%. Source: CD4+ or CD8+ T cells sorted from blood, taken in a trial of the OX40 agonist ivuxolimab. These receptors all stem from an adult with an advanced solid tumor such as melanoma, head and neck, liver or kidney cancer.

The chain's CDR3 is CASSELTFSGGQETQYF. CDR3 coding DNA: TGCGCCAGCAGTGAACTAACGTTTAGCGGGGGCCAAGAGACCCAGTACTTC. The chain combines TRBV10-2 with TRBJ2-5; TRBD2 aligns across 9 bases. The CDR3 consists of 17 residues. Germline trimming cut 3 bases from V and 1 base from J; bases unmatched to any gene: 9. Germline V gives CDR1 WSHSY, CDR2 SAAADI.

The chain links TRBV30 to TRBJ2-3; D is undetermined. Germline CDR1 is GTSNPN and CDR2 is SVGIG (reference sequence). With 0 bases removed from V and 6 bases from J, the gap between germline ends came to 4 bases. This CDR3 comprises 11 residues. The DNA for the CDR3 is TGTGCCTGGAGTGTAAAGGATACGCAGTATTTT. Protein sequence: CAWSVKDTQYF.

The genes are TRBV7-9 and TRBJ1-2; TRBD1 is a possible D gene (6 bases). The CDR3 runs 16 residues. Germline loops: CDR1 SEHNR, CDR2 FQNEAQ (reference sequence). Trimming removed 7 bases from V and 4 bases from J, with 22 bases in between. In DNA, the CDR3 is TGTGCCAGCACCGAGGGGGGCCGTGGCGCCCGCTATGGCTACACCTTC. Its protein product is CASTEGGRGARYGYTF.

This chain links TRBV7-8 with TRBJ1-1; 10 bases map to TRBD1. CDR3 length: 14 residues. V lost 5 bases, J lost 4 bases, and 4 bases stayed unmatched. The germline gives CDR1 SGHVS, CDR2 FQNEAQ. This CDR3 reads CASSLDRGITEAFF. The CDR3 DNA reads TGTGCCAGCAGCCTGGACAGGGGGATCACTGAAGCTTTCTTT.

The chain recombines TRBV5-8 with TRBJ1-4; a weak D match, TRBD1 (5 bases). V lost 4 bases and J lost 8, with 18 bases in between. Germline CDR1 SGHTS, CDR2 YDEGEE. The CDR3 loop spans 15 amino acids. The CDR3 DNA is TGTGCCAGCAGCCCGGACGGCAGGGTTGGAGAAAAACTGTTTTTT. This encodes CASSPDGRVGEKLFF.

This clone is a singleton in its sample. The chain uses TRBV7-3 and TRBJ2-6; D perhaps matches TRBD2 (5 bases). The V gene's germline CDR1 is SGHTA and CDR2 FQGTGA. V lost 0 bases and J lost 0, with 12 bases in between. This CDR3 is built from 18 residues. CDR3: CASSLTGSTPSGANVLTF. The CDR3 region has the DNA TGTGCCAGCAGCTTAACAGGGAGCACACCCTCTGGGGCCAACGTCCTGACTTTC.

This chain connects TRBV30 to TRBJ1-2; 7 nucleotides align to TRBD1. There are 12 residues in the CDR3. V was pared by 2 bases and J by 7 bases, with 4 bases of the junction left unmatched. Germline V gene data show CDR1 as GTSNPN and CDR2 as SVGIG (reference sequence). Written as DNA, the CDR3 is TGTGCCTGGAGTCTAACAGGGGTTGGCTACACCTTC. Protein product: CAWSLTGVGYTF.